This T cell receptor (beta chain) was sequenced for a study of blood T cell repertoires in COVID-19. At the level of the study: There were acute and convalescent COVID-19 samples, and they came from the United States, Italy and Spain. T cells, B-cell-depleted T cells, or PBMCs supplied cDNA or gDNA.

Germline CDR1 and CDR2: MNHEY and SMNVEV (reference sequence). The CDR3 extends over 16 amino acids. Trimming removed 0 bases from V and 6 bases from J; junction bases left unmatched: 9. This clone has only one observation. Authors' analysis steps: From reference gene primer amplification, estimates of nucleated cell counts were derived. Sequenced by immunoSEQ multiplex PCR; TCRdb stores in-frame clones only, minus some. Clonal size and the V and J genes are those of that table, whereas D and trimming came from the DNA. The data contain roughly 200,000 clones, over 75% of them seen just once; the ten biggest clones take up 6% to 7.5%.

The source material was peripheral blood. This sequence was found in a man between 65 and 79 years old with active or convalescent COVID-19. This sequence joins TRBV27 and TRBJ1-2, with 8 bases aligning to TRBD1. CDR3: CASSLSAVDRGNGYTF. The CDR3, as DNA: TGTGCCAGCAGTTTATCCGCCGTTGACAGGGGAAATGGCTACACCTTC.